The 25 T cell receptor beta chains below all came from one sample that was sequenced in a study of post-analysis software for immune sequencing data. Study-level findings and limits: A handful of TRBV segments were significantly more frequent in patients than in controls. TRBV5-6, TRBV5-1 and TRBV20-1 were among these segments.

Included in the TCR beta cDNA libraries were unique molecular identifiers. From the PCR reads, TCRdb called clonotypes with MiXCR, one entry per CDR3 protein. The sample holds 650,000 to 900,000 distinct CDR3 sequences, around 45% seen once. These receptors lack a known antigen. Material for sequencing was blood. These receptors were collected from a girl between 5 and 17 years old with multiple sclerosis.

This clonotype was counted at least ten times. V is TRBV6-5 and J is TRBJ2-1; D not certain. The length of the CDR3 is 13 residues. Deletions cut 2 bases from V and 2 bases from J, with 4 bases between. The V gene's germline CDR1 is MNHEY and CDR2 SVGAGI. CDR3 sequence: CASSYGAYNEQFF. DNA of the CDR3: TGTGCCAGCAGTTACGGGGCCTACAATGAGCAGTTCTTC.

This clonotype was detected a few times. This chain connects TRBV20-1 to TRBJ2-1; TRBD2 agrees at 10 bases. CDR3 length: 14 residues. CDR1 is DFQATT, CDR2 SNEGSKA, per germline (reference sequence). Trimming took 1 base from V and 7 from J; bases not matched to a gene: 4. The CDR3: CSARGAGGNNEQFF. CDR3 DNA sequence: TGCAGTGCTAGAGGAGCGGGAGGGAATAATGAGCAGTTCTTC.

This clonotype came up a few times. The gene calls are TRBV12-3 or TRBV12-4 and TRBJ2-1; TRBD2 aligns across 10 bases. Trimming removed 6 bases from V and 4 bases from J; junction bases left unmatched: 6. CDR3 length: 15 residues. CDR3 region: CASRTGTSVYNEQFF. In DNA form, the CDR3 reads TGTGCCAGCAGGACCGGGACTAGCGTGTACAATGAGCAGTTCTTC.

The chain links TRBV6-6 to TRBJ2-7; maybe TRBD1 (6 bases). The CDR3 runs to 14 residues. Germline CDR1 is MNHNY and CDR2 is SVGAGI (reference sequence). The ends were cut back, 4 bases at V and 2 bases at J, with 12 bases in the middle. CDR3 sequence (DNA): TGTGCCAGCAGTTCGACAGGCGAAACCTACGAGCAGTACTTC. Amino acids: CASSSTGETYEQYF.

This clonotype has only a few counts. The genes are TRBV12-5 and TRBJ2-3, with 16 positions matching TRBD2. Trimming took 6 bases from V and 3 from J; bases not matched to a gene: 12. The length of the CDR3 is 19 residues. Germline V gives CDR1 LGHNT, CDR2 FRNRAP. In DNA, the CDR3 is TGTGCTAGTGGCCCTCCCGGGACTAGCGGGAGGGCCGGGACAGATACGCAGTATTTT. This sequence encodes CASGPPGTSGRAGTDTQYF.

This clonotype was seen more than once but under ten times. The chain recombines TRBV12-3 or TRBV12-4 with TRBJ2-5, with D uncertain. The J call could be wrong; TRBJ2-7 is a better fit for the DNA end. CDR3 size: 12 residues. The CDR3 loop reads CASSQTASEQYF. As DNA, the CDR3 is TGTGCCAGCAGCCAAACAGCATCCGAGCAGTACTTC.

In DNA, the CDR3 is TGTGCCAGCAGCTTAGGTGGCAACGCCGGGACAGATACGCAGTATTTT. Its protein is CASSLGGNAGTDTQYF. The chain couples TRBV7-9 to TRBJ2-3; D gene uncertain. The length of the CDR3 is 16 residues. V lost 1 base, J lost 3 bases, and 14 bases lay in between. Germline V lookup: CDR1 SEHNR, CDR2 FQNEAQ (reference sequence).

J is TRBJ2-1 and V is TRBV12-3 or TRBV12-4; 12 positions match TRBD2. This CDR3 region has 14 residues. With 5 bases clipped from V and 9 bases from J, the junction kept 5 bases outside the gene matches. The CDR3 DNA sequence: TGTGCCAGCAGTCCTAGCGGGAGGGCCGGTGAGCAGTTCTTC. Translated, it gives CASSPSGRAGEQFF.

The genes are TRBV6-5 and TRBJ2-5; the match to TRBD2 covers 11 bases. The CDR3 is made up of 18 amino acids. Germline CDR1 is MNHEY and CDR2 is SVGAGI. J was trimmed by 7 bases and V by 4 bases; bases with no gene match: 17. The CDR3 spells CASSSELVAGGPKRTQYF. Written as DNA, the CDR3 is TGTGCCAGCAGTTCCGAGTTAGTAGCGGGAGGGCCTAAGAGGACCCAGTACTTC.

This clonotype was observed a handful of times. The chain couples TRBV5-6 to TRBJ2-3, with D uncertain. The CDR3 totals 14 residues. The germline V gene has CDR1 SGHDT and CDR2 YYEEEE. V was cut by 2 bases and J by 1 base, with 8 bases left in between. For the CDR3, the DNA is TGTGCCAGCAGCTTATCCTTCCGCACAGATACGCAGTATTTT. It is translated as CASSLSFRTDTQYF.

This chain connects TRBV20-1 to TRBJ2-3; 8 nucleotides align to TRBD2. The length of the CDR3 is 14 residues. Losses at the gene ends were 5 bases for V and 3 bases for J; bases not matched to a gene: 7. The germline gives CDR1 DFQATT, CDR2 SNEGSKA (reference sequence). The CDR3 region has the DNA TGCAGTGCTTCGGGGGGGTGGGGAACAGATACGCAGTATTTT. Its protein is CSASGGWGTDTQYF.

The table lists this clonotype with a few counts. V gene TRBV15 combines with J gene TRBJ2-7; 10 nucleotides agree with TRBD2. The germline gives CDR1 LNHNV, CDR2 YYDKDF (reference sequence). CDR3 length: 15 amino acids. The J segment lost 3 bases and the V segment lost 3 bases, leaving 5 bases of the junction unmatched. CDR3: CATSSRLAGFYEQYF. CDR3 sequence (DNA): TGTGCCACCAGCAGCAGACTAGCGGGTTTCTACGAGCAGTACTTC.

This clonotype turned up a few times. V and J are TRBV11-2 and TRBJ2-1; TRBD2 matches at 9 bases. The CDR3 extends over 15 amino acids. J gave up 7 bases and V 6 bases, and 10 bases lay outside the gene matches. Germline assignment: CDR1 SGHAT and CDR2 FQNNGV. As DNA, the CDR3 is TGTGCCAGCAGTCCCAGGACTAGCGCACCTAATGAGCAGTTCTTC. The encoded protein is CASSPRTSAPNEQFF. The full variable domain, rest sourced from reference TRBV11-2 and TRBJ2-1, is EAGVAQSPRYKIIEKRQSVAFWCNPISGHATLYWYQQILGQGPKLLIQFQNNGVVDDSQLPKDRFSAERLKGVDSTLKIQPAKLEDSAVYLCASSPRTSAPNEQFFGPGTRLTVL.

The chain uses TRBV27 and TRBJ2-3; weak D call: TRBD2 (6 bases). This CDR3 spans 15 amino acids. Trimming took 3 bases from V and 6 from J, leaving 16 bases between them. Germline CDR1 is MNHEY and CDR2 is SMNVEV (reference sequence). The CDR3 loop is CASSFIGRTGDTQYF. DNA for the CDR3: TGTGCCAGCAGTTTTATCGGGAGAACGGGGGATACGCAGTATTTT.

The gene calls are TRBV20-1 and TRBJ1-6; TRBD1 matches 11 bases. Germline loops: CDR1 DFQATT, CDR2 SNEGSKA (reference sequence). The CDR3 length is 14 residues. V trimming: 8 bases; J trimming: 7 bases; junction bases outside the gene matches: 7. This chain's CDR3 is CSLEGQGANSPLHF. CDR3 DNA sequence: TGCAGTTTGGAAGGACAGGGGGCAAATTCACCCCTCCACTTT.

Only a few counts were recorded for this clonotype. The chain is built from TRBV6-5 and TRBJ2-7; D remains unclear. Trimming took 9 bases from V and 6 from J, leaving 12 bases between them. This CDR3 contains 11 residues. CDR1 is MNHEY, CDR2 SVGAGI, per germline. This CDR3 is CARGRFREQYF. CDR3 coding DNA: TGTGCCAGGGGAAGATTTCGCGAGCAGTACTTC.

The chain links TRBV30 to TRBJ1-1, with TRBD1 matching 7 bases. The DNA end lines up better with TRBJ2-1; the J call may be wrong. This CDR3 spans 12 amino acids. Per the germline V gene, CDR1 is GTSNPN and CDR2 is SVGIG (reference sequence). The DNA for the CDR3 is TGTGCCTGGAGTGTACAGGGGAACGGACAGTTCTTC. Its translation: CAWSVQGNGQFF.

V is TRBV4-2 and J is TRBJ1-6; D is uncertain. The CDR3 runs to 15 residues. The V end lost 0 bases, the J end lost 5 bases, and 8 bases lay between the germline ends. Germline V gene lookup returns CDR1 LGHNA and CDR2 YNFKEQ. CDR3 amino acids: CASSQDARHNSPLHF. CDR3 DNA sequence: TGTGCCAGCAGCCAAGATGCCAGGCATAATTCACCCCTCCACTTT.

The chain carries TRBV6-4 and TRBJ1-2; 10 bases align to TRBD1. V lost 0 bases to trimming and J lost 13 bases; unmatched junction nucleotides: 5. CDR1 and CDR2 from the germline V gene are MRHNA and SNTAGT. This CDR3 is built from 13 residues. The CDR3 nucleotides read TGTGCCAGCAGTGACTCGAGACAGGGGGCACGCACCTTC. It codes for CASSDSRQGARTF.

This chain joins TRBV25-1 and TRBJ1-2; D perhaps matches TRBD1 (6 bases). The CDR3 consists of 18 residues. V gave up 3 bases and J gave up 3 bases, with 23 bases separating them. Germline V gives CDR1 MGHDK, CDR2 SYGVNS. CDR3 protein: CASSDSNWAGEKYYGYTF. The CDR3 DNA follows: TGTGCCAGCAGTGATTCAAATTGGGCAGGGGAGAAGTACTATGGCTACACCTTC.

This clonotype has just one count. The J gene is TRBJ2-1, the V gene TRBV27; 9 nucleotides agree with TRBD2. Germline CDR1 MNHEY, CDR2 SMNVEV (reference sequence). V lost 6 bases to trimming and J lost 8 bases; unmatched junction nucleotides: 8. The CDR3 spans 14 residues. The CDR3 sequence: CASRGGRADDEQFF. Written as DNA, the CDR3 is TGTGCCAGCAGGGGCGGGAGGGCCGACGATGAGCAGTTCTTC.

With respect to this clonotype: Possible read error: a much larger clone is one base away. The rearrangement links TRBV10-3 to TRBJ2-3; 8 positions match TRBD1. The CDR3 covers 13 residues. Germline V gene data show CDR1 as ENHRY and CDR2 as SYGVKD. CDR3 loop: CAVRGQDTDTQYF. CDR3 nucleotide sequence: TGTGCCGTCAGGGGACAGGACACAGATACGCAGTATTTT.

A word on this clonotype: One end of the junction does not line up with germline, which may come from a read error. J is TRBJ2-4 and V is TRBV12-3 or TRBV12-4; D perhaps matches TRBD2 (6 bases). The CDR3 is made up of 12 amino acids. The CDR3 DNA sequence: TGCGACGAATGGAGGGTTAGTCACATTCAGTACTTC. Protein sequence: CDEWRVSHIQYF.

The sample holds a few counts of this clonotype. The genes are TRBV5-1 and TRBJ2-7; no firm D call. With 1 base removed from V and 2 bases from J, the gap between germline ends came to 10 bases. The CDR3 runs 14 residues. From germline, CDR1 is SGHRS and CDR2 YFSETQ. CDR3 protein: CASSLYGVPYEQYF. CDR3 nucleotide sequence: TGCGCCAGCAGCTTGTACGGAGTACCCTACGAGCAGTACTTC.

The chain has TRBV7-3 and TRBJ2-3, with TRBD2 as a possible D gene (6 bases). V dropped 0 bases and J dropped 7 bases, with 17 bases sitting between them. The CDR3 covers 16 residues. Germline values: CDR1 SGHTA, CDR2 FQGTGA. This chain's CDR3 is CASSLTSTGVGNTQYF. CDR3 coding DNA: TGTGCCAGCAGCTTAACGTCGACGGGAGTGGGAAATACGCAGTATTTT.